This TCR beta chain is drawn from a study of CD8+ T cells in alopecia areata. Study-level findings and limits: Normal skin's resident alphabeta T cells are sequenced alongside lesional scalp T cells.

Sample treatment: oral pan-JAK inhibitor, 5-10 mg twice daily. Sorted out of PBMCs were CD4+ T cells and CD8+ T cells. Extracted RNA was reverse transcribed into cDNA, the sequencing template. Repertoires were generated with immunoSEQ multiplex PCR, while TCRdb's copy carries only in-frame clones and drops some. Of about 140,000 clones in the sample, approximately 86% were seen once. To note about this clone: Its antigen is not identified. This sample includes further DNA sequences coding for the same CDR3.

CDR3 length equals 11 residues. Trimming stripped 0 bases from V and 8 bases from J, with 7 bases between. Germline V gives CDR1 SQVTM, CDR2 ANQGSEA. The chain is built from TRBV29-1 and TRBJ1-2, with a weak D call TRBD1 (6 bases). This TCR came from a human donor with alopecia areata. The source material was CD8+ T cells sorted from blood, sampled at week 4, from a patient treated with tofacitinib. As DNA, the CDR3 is TGCAGCGTTGAAGATAGGGGGGGCTACACCTTC. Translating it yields CSVEDRGGYTF.